This T cell receptor beta chain was profiled in a study of tumor-infiltrating lymphocytes in primary liver carcinoma. General study results and limits: Merely some 8-24% of top clones spanned all five tumor regions. Blood's top-250-clone fraction was significantly lower than that of tumors (p = 0.039). Overlap in tumor-adjacent and tumor-blood pairs fell below that of tumor region pairs.

A primer in the constant region served to generate TCR beta cDNA from approximately 460 ng of total RNA. A slightly modified ARM-PCR protocol with three nested multiplex PCR rounds produced these TCR beta libraries. In the first two PCR rounds, TRBV1-TRBV30 forward primers were paired with a C-beta reverse primer, and each round lasted around 10 cycles. TCRdb re-called the multiplex PCR reads through MiXCR, storing one row per CDR3 protein. The sample holds some 120,000 distinct CDR3 sequences, 64% seen once. A word on this clonotype: Antigen specificity is unknown. One end of the junction fails to match germline, which may point to a read error.

In germline, CDR1 is SQVTM, CDR2 ANQGSEA. The CDR3 length is 12 residues. Co-extracting RNA and DNA was done with 20-30 mg of unsorted bulk tissue as input. The V and J genes are TRBV29-1 and TRBJ1-2, with TRBD1 as a possible D gene (6 bases). Sequencing was performed on liver tumor tissue from sampling region 3. Stated subset: tumor region T3, left-lateral pole. This clonotype was sampled from a woman aged 60-75 years with primary liver carcinoma and hepatitis B virus infection. This CDR3 reads CRVEDRDYGYTF. Here the CDR3 DNA reads TGCAGGGTTGAGGACAGAGACTATGGCTACACCTTC.